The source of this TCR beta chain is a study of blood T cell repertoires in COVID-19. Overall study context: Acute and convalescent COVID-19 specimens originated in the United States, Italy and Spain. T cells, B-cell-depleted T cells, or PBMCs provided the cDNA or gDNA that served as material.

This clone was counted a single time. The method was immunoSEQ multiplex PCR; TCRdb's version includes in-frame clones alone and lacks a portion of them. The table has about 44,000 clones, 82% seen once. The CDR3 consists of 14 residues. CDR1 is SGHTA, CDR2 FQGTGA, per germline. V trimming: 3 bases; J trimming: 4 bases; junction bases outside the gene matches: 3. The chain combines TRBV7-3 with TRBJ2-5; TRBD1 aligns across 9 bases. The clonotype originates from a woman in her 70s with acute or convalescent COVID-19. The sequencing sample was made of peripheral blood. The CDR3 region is CASSLHRGPETQYF. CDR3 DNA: TGTGCCAGCAGCTTGCACAGGGGGCCAGAGACCCAGTACTTC.